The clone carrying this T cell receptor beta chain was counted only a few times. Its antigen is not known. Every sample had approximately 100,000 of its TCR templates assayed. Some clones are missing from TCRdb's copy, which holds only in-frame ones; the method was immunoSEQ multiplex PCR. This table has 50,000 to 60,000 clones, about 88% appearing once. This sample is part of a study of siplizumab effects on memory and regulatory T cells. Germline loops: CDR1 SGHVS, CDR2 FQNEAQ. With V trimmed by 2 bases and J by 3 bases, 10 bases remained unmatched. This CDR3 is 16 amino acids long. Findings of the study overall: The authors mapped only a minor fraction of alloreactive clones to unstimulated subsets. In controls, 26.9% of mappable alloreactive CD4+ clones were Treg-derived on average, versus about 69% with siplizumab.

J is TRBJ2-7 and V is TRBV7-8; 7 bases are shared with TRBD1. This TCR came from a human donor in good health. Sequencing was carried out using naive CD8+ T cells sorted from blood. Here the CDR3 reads CASSLLGDSSNYEQYF. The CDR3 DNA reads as TGTGCCAGCAGCTTACTGGGGGACAGTTCTAACTACGAGCAGTACTTC.